The present T cell receptor beta chain was sequenced within a study of T cell responses to AZD1222 COVID-19 vaccine. Findings and caveats of the study: There were vaccine-associated CD4 TCRs across spike, dominant at 160-218 and 743-854. The study sampled repertoires only after the peak T cell response. Reportedly, nearly half the spike-specific TCRs target unmutated variant regions. The donors showed a predominance of white British ancestry and of females, with possible underestimation of clonal diversity.

TCRdb's copy holds only in-frame clones and misses some; the assay was immunoSEQ multiplex PCR. Seen here are some 150,000 clones, approximately 92% observed once, and the top ten hold more than 3%. A word on this clone: Antigen specificity is unknown.

The CDR3 has 11 amino acids. V shed 5 bases and J shed 6 bases, with 8 bases lying between them. The germline gives CDR1 DFQATT, CDR2 SNEGSKA (reference sequence). Sequenced here: peripheral blood, sampled 28 days after the second AZD1222 dose. The receptor was isolated from an adult who received the AZD1222 COVID-19 vaccine. V usage is TRBV20-1 and J usage is TRBJ2-1; D might be TRBD1 (6 bases). This CDR3 reads CSAGQINEQFF. CDR3 in DNA: TGCAGTGCTGGACAGATCAATGAGCAGTTCTTC.